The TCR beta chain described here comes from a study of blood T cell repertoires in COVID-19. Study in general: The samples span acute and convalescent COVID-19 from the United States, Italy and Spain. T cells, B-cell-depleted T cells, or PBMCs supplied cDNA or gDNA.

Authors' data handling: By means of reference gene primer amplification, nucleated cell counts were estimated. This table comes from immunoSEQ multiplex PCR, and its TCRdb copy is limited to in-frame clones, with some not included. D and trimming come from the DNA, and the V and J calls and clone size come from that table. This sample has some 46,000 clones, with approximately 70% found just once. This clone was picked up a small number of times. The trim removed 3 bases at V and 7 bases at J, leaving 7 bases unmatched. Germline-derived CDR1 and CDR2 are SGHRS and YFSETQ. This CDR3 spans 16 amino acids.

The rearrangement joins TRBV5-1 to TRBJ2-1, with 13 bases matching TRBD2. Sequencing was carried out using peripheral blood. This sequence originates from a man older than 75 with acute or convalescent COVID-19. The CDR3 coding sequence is TGCGCCAGCAGCTACACTAGCGGGAGGGCCCAGAATGAGCAGTTCTTC. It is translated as CASSYTSGRAQNEQFF.